A selection of T cell receptor beta chains follows, all from one sample in a study of blood T cell repertoires in COVID-19. The protocol was immunoSEQ multiplex PCR, while the TCRdb copy is restricted to in-frame clones and leaves out a portion. Among 150,000 to 200,000 clones listed, about nine tenths were seen once. Sequencing used peripheral blood. Receptors were obtained from a man between 18 and 29 years old with COVID-19, enrolled during active disease. The conserved cysteine and the conserved F or W are not part of the CDR3 here. D genes are given only for firm matches.

d_call: TRBD2; j_call: TRBJ2-6; v_call: TRBV30; cdr3_length: 15; cdr3_aa: AWSGTSGYSGANVLT
d_call: .; j_call: TRBJ1-1; v_call: TRBV28; cdr3_length: 12; cdr3_aa: ASRLNHRRQEAF
d_call: .; j_call: TRBJ2-2; v_call: TRBV28; cdr3_length: 11; cdr3_aa: ASSPGNTGELF
d_call: .; j_call: TRBJ2-1; v_call: TRBV15; cdr3_length: 15; cdr3_aa: ATSRDLLESNYNEQF
d_call: TRBD2; j_call: TRBJ2-3; v_call: TRBV7-2; cdr3_length: 14; cdr3_aa: ASSTRLAGGTDTQY
d_call: .; j_call: TRBJ1-2; v_call: TRBV7-2; cdr3_length: 12; cdr3_aa: ASSYTGLFYGYT
d_call: TRBD1; j_call: TRBJ2-2; v_call: TRBV5-1; cdr3_length: 14; cdr3_aa: ASSLDGQGVAGELF
d_call: TRBD2; j_call: TRBJ2-2; v_call: TRBV15; cdr3_length: 15; cdr3_aa: ATSSGLAGWDTGELF
d_call: .; j_call: TRBJ2-4; v_call: TRBV2; cdr3_length: 13; cdr3_aa: ASSREGGGQNIQY
d_call: TRBD1; j_call: TRBJ2-2; v_call: TRBV18; cdr3_length: 14; cdr3_aa: ASSTLGTGGTGELF
d_call: TRBD1; j_call: TRBJ2-7; v_call: TRBV19; cdr3_length: 12; cdr3_aa: ASSIRDRAHEQY
d_call: TRBD1; j_call: TRBJ2-2; v_call: TRBV9; cdr3_length: 12; cdr3_aa: ASSVDRTPGELF
d_call: .; j_call: TRBJ2-7; v_call: TRBV29-1; cdr3_length: 11; cdr3_aa: SVKQGAYNEQY
d_call: .; j_call: TRBJ2-7; v_call: TRBV4-3; cdr3_length: 11; cdr3_aa: ASSQYTGYEQY
d_call: .; j_call: TRBJ1-4; v_call: TRBV30; cdr3_length: 11; cdr3_aa: AWSRRGYGKLL
d_call: .; j_call: TRBJ2-4; v_call: TRBV15; cdr3_length: 12; cdr3_aa: ATSRDGSGNIQY
d_call: TRBD1; j_call: TRBJ1-3; v_call: TRBV5-1; cdr3_length: 15; cdr3_aa: ASSSSGTATSGNTIY
d_call: TRBD2; j_call: TRBJ2-7; v_call: TRBV6-2/TRBV6-3; cdr3_length: 15; cdr3_aa: ASSTELAGGTTYEQY
d_call: TRBD2; j_call: TRBJ2-3; v_call: TRBV6-5; cdr3_length: 13; cdr3_aa: ASSRTSGNPDTQY
d_call: TRBD1; j_call: TRBJ1-5; v_call: TRBV28; cdr3_length: 10; cdr3_aa: ASSQTGDPQH
d_call: .; j_call: TRBJ2-7; v_call: TRBV10-2; cdr3_length: 10; cdr3_aa: ASSGSAYEQY
d_call: .; j_call: TRBJ1-5; v_call: TRBV1; cdr3_length: 14; cdr3_aa: TSSLSPDIQPQPQH